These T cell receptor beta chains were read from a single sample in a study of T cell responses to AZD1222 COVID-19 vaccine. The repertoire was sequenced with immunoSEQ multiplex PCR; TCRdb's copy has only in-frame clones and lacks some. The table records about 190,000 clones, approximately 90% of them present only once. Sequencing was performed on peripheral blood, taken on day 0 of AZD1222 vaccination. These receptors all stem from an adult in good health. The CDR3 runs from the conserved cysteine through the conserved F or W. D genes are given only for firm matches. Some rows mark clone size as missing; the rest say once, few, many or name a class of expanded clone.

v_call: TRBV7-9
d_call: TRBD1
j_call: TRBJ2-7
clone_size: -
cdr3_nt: TGTGCCAGCAGCTTAGAGGACAGGGGATGGCAGTACTTC
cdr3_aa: CASSLEDRGWQYF

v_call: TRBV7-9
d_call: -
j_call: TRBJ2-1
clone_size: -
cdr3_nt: TGTGCCAGCAGCTTGGGACACCCCGGGGATGAGCAGTTCTTC
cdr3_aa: CASSLGHPGDEQFF

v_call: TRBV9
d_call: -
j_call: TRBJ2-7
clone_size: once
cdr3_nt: TGTGCCAGCAGCGTAGAAGACACCTCCTACGAGCAGTACTTC
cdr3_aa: CASSVEDTSYEQYF

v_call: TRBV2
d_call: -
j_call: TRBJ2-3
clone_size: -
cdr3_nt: TGTGCCAGCAGAGCCATGGTAGCTACTGCAGATACGCAGTATTTT
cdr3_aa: CASRAMVATADTQYF

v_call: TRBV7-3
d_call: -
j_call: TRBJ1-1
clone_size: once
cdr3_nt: TGTGCCAGCAGCTCCGCGTCAGGGTTGGCTGAAGCTTTCTTT
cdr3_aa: CASSSASGLAEAFF

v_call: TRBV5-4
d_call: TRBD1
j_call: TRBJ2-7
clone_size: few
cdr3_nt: TGTGCCAGCAGCAACAGGGGCGCCTACGAGCAGTACTTC
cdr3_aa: CASSNRGAYEQYF

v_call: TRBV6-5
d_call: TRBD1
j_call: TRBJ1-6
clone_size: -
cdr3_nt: TGTGCCAGTTGGACAGGGTATAATTCACCCCTCCACTTT
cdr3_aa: CASWTGYNSPLHF

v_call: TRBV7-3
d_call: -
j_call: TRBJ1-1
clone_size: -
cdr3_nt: TGTGCCAGCAGCCTCTACATGAACACTGAAGCTTTCTTT
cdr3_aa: CASSLYMNTEAFF

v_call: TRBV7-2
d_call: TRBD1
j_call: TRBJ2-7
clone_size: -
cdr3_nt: TGTGCCAGCAGCTTAGGGGGGACAGGGACCTACGAGCAGTACTTC
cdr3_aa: CASSLGGTGTYEQYF

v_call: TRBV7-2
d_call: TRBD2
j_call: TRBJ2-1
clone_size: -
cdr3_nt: TGTGCCAGCAGCTTAGGGGGGACTATCAGACGCAATGAGCAGTTCTTC
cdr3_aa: CASSLGGTIRRNEQFF

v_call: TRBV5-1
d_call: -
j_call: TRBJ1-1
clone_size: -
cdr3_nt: TGCGCCAGCAGCCCCTCGGGAGAGGAAGCTTTCTTT
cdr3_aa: CASSPSGEEAFF

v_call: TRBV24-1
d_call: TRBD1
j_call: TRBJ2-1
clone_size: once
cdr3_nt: TGTGCCACCGCGGACCCGACAGGGGGCCTAAATGAGCAGTTCTTC
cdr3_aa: CATADPTGGLNEQFF

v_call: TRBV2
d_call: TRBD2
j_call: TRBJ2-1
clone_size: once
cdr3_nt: TGTGCCAGCAGTGAAGCGGCGGGAGCATTCGATGAGCAGTTCTTC
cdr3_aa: CASSEAAGAFDEQFF

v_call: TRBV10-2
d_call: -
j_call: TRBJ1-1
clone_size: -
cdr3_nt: TGCGCCAGCAGTTGGGCAGGGGAGAACACTGAAGCTTTCTTT
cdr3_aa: CASSWAGENTEAFF

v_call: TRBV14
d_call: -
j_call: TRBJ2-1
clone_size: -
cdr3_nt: TGTGCCAGCAGCCAAGATCTACTCACTAGTGGGTTCTGGAATGAGCAGTTCTTC
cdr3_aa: CASSQDLLTSGFWNEQFF

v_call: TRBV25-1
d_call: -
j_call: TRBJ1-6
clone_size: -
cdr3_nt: TGTGCCAGCAGAAACGAGGGAGACTCACCCCTCCACTTT
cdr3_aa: CASRNEGDSPLHF